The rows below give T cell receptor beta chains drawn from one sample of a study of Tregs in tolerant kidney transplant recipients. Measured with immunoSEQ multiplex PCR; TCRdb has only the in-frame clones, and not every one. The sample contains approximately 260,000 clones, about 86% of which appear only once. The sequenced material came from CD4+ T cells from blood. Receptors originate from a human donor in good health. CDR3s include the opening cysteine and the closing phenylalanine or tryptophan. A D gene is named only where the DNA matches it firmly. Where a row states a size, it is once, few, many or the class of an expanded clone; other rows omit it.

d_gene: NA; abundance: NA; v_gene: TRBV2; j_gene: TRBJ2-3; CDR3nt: TGTGCCAGCAGTGTAGTCCGGGCTCAAGATACGCAGTATTTT; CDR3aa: CASSVVRAQDTQYF
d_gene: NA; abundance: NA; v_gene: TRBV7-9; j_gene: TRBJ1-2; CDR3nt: TGTGCCAGCAGCTTCTATTTCCCAGAAACCTACCCCAACTATGGCTACACCTTC; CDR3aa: CASSFYFPETYPNYGYTF
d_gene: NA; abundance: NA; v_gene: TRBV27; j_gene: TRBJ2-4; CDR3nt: TGTGCCAGCAGTTTATCCCCGACGGGAGCCAAAAACATTCAGTACTTC; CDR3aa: CASSLSPTGAKNIQYF
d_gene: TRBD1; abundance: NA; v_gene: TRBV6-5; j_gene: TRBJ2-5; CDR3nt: TGTGCCAGCAGTTATAGGGACAGCCAAGAGACCCAGTACTTC; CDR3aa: CASSYRDSQETQYF
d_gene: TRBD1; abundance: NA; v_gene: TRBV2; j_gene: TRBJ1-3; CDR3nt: TGTGCCAGCAGAGGGGGCCCGCGAGGATCTGGAAACACCATATATTTT; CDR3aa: CASRGGPRGSGNTIYF
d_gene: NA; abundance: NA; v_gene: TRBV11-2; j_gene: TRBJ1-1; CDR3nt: TGTGCCAGCAGCTTACTCTACAGAACTGAAGCTTTCTTT; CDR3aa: CASSLLYRTEAFF
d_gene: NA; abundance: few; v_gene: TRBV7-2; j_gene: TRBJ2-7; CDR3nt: TGTGCCAGCAGCTTAAGACTAGTCTACGAGCAGTACTTC; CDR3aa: CASSLRLVYEQYF
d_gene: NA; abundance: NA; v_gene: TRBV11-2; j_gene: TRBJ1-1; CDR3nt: TGTGCCAGCAGCCGGGGGGAGAACACTGAAGCTTTCTTT; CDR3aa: CASSRGENTEAFF
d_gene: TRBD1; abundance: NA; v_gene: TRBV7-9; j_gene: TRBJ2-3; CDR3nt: TGTGCCAGCAGCCCTAGGGGTTCAGGTGGCACAGGGGCCGATACGCAGTATTTT; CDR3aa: CASSPRGSGGTGADTQYF
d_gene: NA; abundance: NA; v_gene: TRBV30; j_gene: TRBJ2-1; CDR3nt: TGTGCCTGGAGTATAGGGCGCCACAATGAGCAGTTCTTC; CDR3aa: CAWSIGRHNEQFF
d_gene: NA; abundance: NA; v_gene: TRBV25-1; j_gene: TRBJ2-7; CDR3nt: TGTGCCAGCAGTGAGCACCCCTCCTACGAGCAGTACTTC; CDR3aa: CASSEHPSYEQYF
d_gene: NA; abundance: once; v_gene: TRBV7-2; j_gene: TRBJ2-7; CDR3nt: TGTGCCAGCAGCTGGGACTCAGCCTACGAGCAGTACTTC; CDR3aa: CASSWDSAYEQYF
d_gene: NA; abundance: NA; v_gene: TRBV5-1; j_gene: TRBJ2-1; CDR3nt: TGCGCCAGCAGCTTGGCCGGCCCAAGCTCCTACAATGAGCAGTTCTTC; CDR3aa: CASSLAGPSSYNEQFF
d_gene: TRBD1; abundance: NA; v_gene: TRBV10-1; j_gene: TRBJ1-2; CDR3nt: TGCGCCAGCAGTGAGTCGACTCGGGGACAGAATGGCTACACCTTC; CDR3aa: CASSESTRGQNGYTF
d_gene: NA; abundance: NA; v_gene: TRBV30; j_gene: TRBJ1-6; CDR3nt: TGTGCCTGGAAAGTCCCCGGGGGGAATTCACCCCTCCACTTT; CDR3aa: CAWKVPGGNSPLHF
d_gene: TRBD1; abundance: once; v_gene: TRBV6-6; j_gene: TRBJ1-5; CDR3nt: TGTGCCAGCAGTTACTCGGGGACAGACAGCAATCAGCCCCAGCATTTT; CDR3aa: CASSYSGTDSNQPQHF
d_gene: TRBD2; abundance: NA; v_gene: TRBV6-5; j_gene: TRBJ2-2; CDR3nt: TGTGCCAGCGGGCAAGCGGGAAGTATCGGGGAGCTGTTTTTT; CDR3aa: CASGQAGSIGELFF
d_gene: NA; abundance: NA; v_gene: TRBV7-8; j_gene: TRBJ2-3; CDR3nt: TGTGCCAGCATGCCATTCCAGGGGCCAGATACGCAGTATTTT; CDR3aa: CASMPFQGPDTQYF
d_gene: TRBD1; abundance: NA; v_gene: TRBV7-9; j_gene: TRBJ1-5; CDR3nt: TGTGCCAGCCTCGGACAGGGCTGGGATCAGCCCCAGCATTTT; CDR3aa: CASLGQGWDQPQHF
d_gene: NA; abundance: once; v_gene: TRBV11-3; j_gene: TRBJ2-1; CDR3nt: TGTGCCAGCAGCCCCGGATTCGCCCTCTACAATGAGCAGTTCTTC; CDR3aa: CASSPGFALYNEQFF
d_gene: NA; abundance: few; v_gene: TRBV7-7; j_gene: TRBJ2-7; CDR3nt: TGTGCTAGCAGCCCGCACCTGACAGACTCCTACGAGCAGTACTTC; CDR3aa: CASSPHLTDSYEQYF
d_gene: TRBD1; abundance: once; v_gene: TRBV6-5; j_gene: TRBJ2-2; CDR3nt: TGTGCCAGCAGTTACGCCGGGACAGGGTTGACCGGGGAGCTGTTTTTT; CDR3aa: CASSYAGTGLTGELFF
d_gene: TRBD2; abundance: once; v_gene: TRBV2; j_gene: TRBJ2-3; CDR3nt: TGTGCCAGCAGTGAAAAGCCTCCGGGACTACCCGATACGCAGTATTTT; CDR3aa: CASSEKPPGLPDTQYF
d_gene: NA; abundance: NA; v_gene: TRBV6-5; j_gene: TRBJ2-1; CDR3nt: TGTGCCAGCAGTTACTCGGGGGCCTCCTACAATGAGCAGTTCTTC; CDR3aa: CASSYSGASYNEQFF
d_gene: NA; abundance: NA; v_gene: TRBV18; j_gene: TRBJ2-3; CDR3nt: TGTGCCAGCTCACCACCGGAGGCGGCAGATACGCAGTATTTT; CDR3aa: CASSPPEAADTQYF
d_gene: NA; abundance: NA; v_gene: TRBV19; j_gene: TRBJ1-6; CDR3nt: TGTGCCAGTAGTATTGTGGCCAGGGGTCGCGATAATTCACCCCTCCACTTT; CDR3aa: CASSIVARGRDNSPLHF
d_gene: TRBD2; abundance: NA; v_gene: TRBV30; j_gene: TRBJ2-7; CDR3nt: TGTGCCTGGAGTCCACAGTGGGAGGGTTACGAGCAGTACTTC; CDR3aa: CAWSPQWEGYEQYF
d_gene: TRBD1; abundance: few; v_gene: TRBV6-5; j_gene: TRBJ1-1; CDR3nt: TGTGCCAGCAGTACGACAGGGGGCAACACTGAAGCTTTCTTT; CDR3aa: CASSTTGGNTEAFF
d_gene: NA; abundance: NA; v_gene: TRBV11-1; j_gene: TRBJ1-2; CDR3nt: TGTGCCAGCAGCTCCGGGCCCCTCTCCGGGGATGGCTACACCTTC; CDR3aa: CASSSGPLSGDGYTF
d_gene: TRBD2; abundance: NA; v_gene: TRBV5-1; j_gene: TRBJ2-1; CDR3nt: TGCGCCAGCAGCCCTGGACTAGCGGGACCGAGCTCCTACAATGAGCAGTTCTTC; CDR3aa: CASSPGLAGPSSYNEQFF
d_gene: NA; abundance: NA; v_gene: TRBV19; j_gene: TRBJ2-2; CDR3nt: TGTGCCAGTAGTATAAAAGCGGTAGACACCGGGGAGCTGTTTTTT; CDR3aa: CASSIKAVDTGELFF
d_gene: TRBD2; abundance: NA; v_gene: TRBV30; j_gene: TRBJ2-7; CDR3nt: TGTGCCTGGACCTCCTGGACTAGCGGGATGCGCCGAAGCTACGAGCAGTACTTC; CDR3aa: CAWTSWTSGMRRSYEQYF
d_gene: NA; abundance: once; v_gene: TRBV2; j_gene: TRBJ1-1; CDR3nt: TGTGCCAGCAGTGAGACAGTGAACACTGAAGCTTTCTTT; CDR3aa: CASSETVNTEAFF
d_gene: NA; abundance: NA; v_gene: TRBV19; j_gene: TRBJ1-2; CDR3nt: TGTGCCAGTAGTATCGTAACAAAAAACTATGGCTACACCTTC; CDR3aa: CASSIVTKNYGYTF
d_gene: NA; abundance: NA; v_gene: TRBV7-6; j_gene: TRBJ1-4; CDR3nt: TGTGCCAGCAGCCGAAAAATGGGACCACTAAATGAAAAACTGTTTTTT; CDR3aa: CASSRKMGPLNEKLFF
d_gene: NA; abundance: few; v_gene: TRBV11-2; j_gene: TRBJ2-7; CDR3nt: TGTGCCAGCAGCTCCTCCAGGTCCGAGCAGTACTTC; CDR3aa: CASSSSRSEQYF
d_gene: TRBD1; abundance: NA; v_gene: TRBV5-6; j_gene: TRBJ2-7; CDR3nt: TGTGCCAGCAGCCCGGCACCCGGGACAGGCCAGGTTTACGAGCAGTACTTC; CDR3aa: CASSPAPGTGQVYEQYF
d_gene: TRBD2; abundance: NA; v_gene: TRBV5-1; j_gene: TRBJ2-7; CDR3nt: TGCGCCAGCAGCCCCGGACTAGCGAACATCCCTTCCTACGAGCAGTACTTC; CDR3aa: CASSPGLANIPSYEQYF
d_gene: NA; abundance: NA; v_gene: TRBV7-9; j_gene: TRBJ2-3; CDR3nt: TGTGCCAGCAGCTTAGTGGGGCGGAATACGCAGTATTTT; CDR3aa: CASSLVGRNTQYF
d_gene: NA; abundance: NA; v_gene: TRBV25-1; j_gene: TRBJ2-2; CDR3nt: TGTGCCAGCAGTGAATGGAAAGGGAGAGCGAACACCGGGGAGCTGTTTTTT; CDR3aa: CASSEWKGRANTGELFF
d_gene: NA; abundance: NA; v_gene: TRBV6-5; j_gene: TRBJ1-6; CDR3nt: TGTGCCAGCTCGGGCTGGGAAAACCGGTCACCCCTCCACTTT; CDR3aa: CASSGWENRSPLHF
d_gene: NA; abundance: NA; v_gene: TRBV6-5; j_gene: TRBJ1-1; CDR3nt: TGTGCCAGCAGTCGAAACAGGGTTGCGAACACTGAAGCTTTCTTT; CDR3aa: CASSRNRVANTEAFF
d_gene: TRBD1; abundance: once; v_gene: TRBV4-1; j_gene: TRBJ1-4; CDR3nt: TGCGCCAGCAGCGAACCGGGGACAGGCGAAAAACTGTTTTTT; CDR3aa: CASSEPGTGEKLFF
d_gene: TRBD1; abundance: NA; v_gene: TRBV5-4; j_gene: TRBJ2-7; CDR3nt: TGTGCCAGCAGCTTGAAGGGGGCAGAGCAGTACTTC; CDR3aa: CASSLKGAEQYF
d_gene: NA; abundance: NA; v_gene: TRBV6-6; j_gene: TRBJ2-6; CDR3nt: TGTGCCACCCACCTCGGCGGGGTTGGCGGGGCCAACGTCCTGACTTTC; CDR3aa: CATHLGGVGGANVLTF
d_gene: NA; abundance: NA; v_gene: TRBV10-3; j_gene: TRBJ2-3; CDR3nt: TGTGCCATCAGCCTCGGGGGAGGGGGGAGGCATCAAGATACGCAGTATTTT; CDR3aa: CAISLGGGGRHQDTQYF
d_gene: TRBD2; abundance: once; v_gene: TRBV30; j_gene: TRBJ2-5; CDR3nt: TGTGCCTGGGCCCTTTCGGGGGGAAAGACCCAGTACTTC; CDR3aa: CAWALSGGKTQYF